This T cell receptor (beta chain) is drawn from a study of somatic mutations in cytotoxic T cells in rheumatoid arthritis listed by TCRdb under 2017. Regarding the study in general: Patient peripheral blood (30 ml EDTA) was drawn right after diagnosis and before any treatment started. Sorted V beta1+ cells also underwent TCRB sequencing, and some V beta antibody-stained T-cell populations were flow-sorted at nearly 100% purity on a FACSAria II or Sony SH800. In newly diagnosed rheumatoid arthritis without treatment, the study examined if expanded CD8+ T-cell clones harbor somatic mutations, relying on TCRB deep sequencing to characterize clonality. TCRB deep sequencing covered approximately 69 patients with rheumatoid arthritis along with approximately 20 healthy controls. Median age was essentially the same in the patient group and the control group. Broad study findings and their caveats: It was unknown which antigens the expanded CD8+ clones targeted, and their absence from virus-specific databases did not exclude viral specificity. CD8+ T-cell clonality did not differ significantly between rheumatoid arthritis patients and age-matched healthy controls. No adjustment for multiple comparisons was made for the slight TRBV07 underrepresentation in patients. An increase of CD8+ clonality with age was seen in patients (Spearman r ~ 0.51) but not in healthy controls. In 8 out of 65 patients, more than 20% of CD8+ cells belonged to the largest CD8+ clone, while several identical CD8+ TCRB sequences were shared between blood and synovial fluid.

TCRB CDR3 sequencing used the immunoSEQ assay on genomic DNA. Per the authors' processing: Only a few patient CD8+ clones larger than 1% matched published virus-specific TCRB sequences when compared against them. The analyses included only productive TCRB rearrangements. Defining a clone by its unique TCRB CDR3 sequence, the study calculated clonality as a productive clonality index derived from Shannon entropy. Repertoire overlap for a pair of samples was computed from each clone's template counts relative to total templates per sample. Flow cytometry-measured V-gene usage correlated with V-gene usage from TCRB sequencing, with a Spearman r of less than 0.65. What TCRdb holds here is the immuneACCESS table cut down to in-frame rearrangements. Part of the clones is not present; checked against another copy, under half of the missing clones reflect an unresolved V gene, and the others are unexplained. V, J and clone size derive from that table, while D and trimming were established from the DNA sequence. This sample gives 4,000 to 6,000 clones in total; approximately 84% of them show up just once. The ten biggest clones cover around 40% of the sample.

CDR1 and CDR2 (SGHRS, YFSETQ) derive from the germline V gene. Taken from cysteine to phenylalanine, the CDR3 has 14 residues. Only CDR3 DNA remains: 42 bases, in frame from the first base. Trimming takes 0 bases off V and 6 bases off J; junction bases not matched to a gene: 2. On an AutoMACS, CD4+ and CD8+ cells were isolated via positive magnetic bead selection, and their purity was verified by flow cytometry. After a first flow cytometry screen using a TCR V beta antibody panel, clonal expansions were characterized through TCRB deep sequencing of sorted CD8+ fractions. Peripheral blood mononuclear cells were isolated by Ficoll-Paque PLUS density gradient separation. Using Nucleospin Tissue or Tissue XS kits, DNA was extracted from CD4-enriched, CD8-enriched or PBMC samples, with quantification by a Qubit 2.0 fluorometer. As to this clone: Its antigen remains undetermined. The sample holds no much larger clone one base away, and base qualities are not on file.

This receptor chain uses TRBV5-1 and TRBJ2-1; 8 of the junction bases match TRBD1. The sequence was collected from a man in his sixties or seventies with rheumatoid arthritis. Sequences were obtained from CD8+ T cells sorted from blood. For the CDR3, the sequence is CASSLGQGSNEQFF. In nucleotides, the sequence is TGCGCCAGCAGCTTGGGACAGGGGAGCAATGAGCAGTTCTTC.